What follows are 8 T cell receptor beta chains derived from one specimen sequenced in a study of breast tumors, draining lymph nodes, adjacent tissues. Samples came from axillary lymph nodes draining the breast cancer. From the multiplex PCR reads, TCRdb called clonotypes with MiXCR, one entry per CDR3 protein. The table shows some 140,000 distinct CDR3 sequences, with about 20% occurring only once. The sequenced material came from axillary lymph node tissue. The receptors shown here come from a female donor with breast cancer. Some clones in this sample may be carry-over from other donors' samples.

This clonotype was recorded at least ten times. The CDR3 spells CSGAFTDTQYF. CDR3 in DNA: TGCAGTGGTGCTTTCACAGATACGCAGTATTTT. The chain joins TRBV20-1 to TRBJ2-3; no definite D call. V lost 7 bases and J lost 2, with 7 bases in between. Looked up from germline, CDR1 is DFQATT and CDR2 is SNEGSKA (reference sequence). The CDR3 contains 11 residues.

Turning to this clonotype: A read error may explain this, as a much larger clone is one base away. This chain uses TRBV2 with TRBJ2-6, with TRBD2 matching over 7 bases. Germline V gives CDR1 SNHLY, CDR2 FYNNEI. The ends lost 7 bases at V and 2 bases at J; junction bases unmatched: 14. The CDR3 has 18 residues. CDR3: CASNPVEAGDPGANVLTF. The CDR3 coding sequence is TGTGCCAGCAACCCCGTTGAGGCGGGAGATCCTGGGGCCAACGTCCTGACTTTC.

This clonotype was counted ten times or more. The V and J genes are TRBV11-2 and TRBJ2-1; D is unclear. The CDR3 covers 15 residues. Trimming removed 0 bases at V and 2 bases at J, with 8 bases between. The germline gives CDR1 SGHAT, CDR2 FQNNGV. CDR3 bases: TGTGCCAGCAGCTTAGAAGCGCCGACCTACAATGAGCAGTTCTTC. This encodes CASSLEAPTYNEQFF.

This clonotype turned up a few times. This rearrangement joins TRBV7-2 to TRBJ1-2; 11 bases line up with TRBD1. V was pared by 1 base and J by 5 bases, with 6 bases of the junction left unmatched. Per the germline V gene, CDR1 is SGHTA and CDR2 is FQGNSA. This CDR3 contains 16 residues. The CDR3 sequence is CASSLGGQGGEYGYTF. Written as DNA, the CDR3 is TGTGCCAGCAGCTTAGGGGGACAGGGGGGGGAATATGGCTACACCTTC.

The chain couples TRBV5-5 to TRBJ2-7; 7 bases align to TRBD2. The V and J ends lost 2 bases and 1 base, in that order; junction bases with no gene match: 6. CDR1 is SGHKS, CDR2 YYEKEE, per germline (reference sequence). The CDR3 loop spans 15 amino acids. Here the CDR3 DNA reads TGTGCCAGCAGCTTTGGCGGGAGTCGTTCCTACGAGCAGTACTTC. This encodes CASSFGGSRSYEQYF.

This clonotype has just a few counts. V gene TRBV30 combines with J gene TRBJ2-2; no definite D call. The CDR3 totals 13 residues. Germline V lookup: CDR1 GTSNPN, CDR2 SVGIG (reference sequence). Trimming took 3 bases from V and 3 from J, leaving 8 bases between them. The CDR3 DNA is TGTGCCTGGAGAGCCTTTTACACCGGGGAGCTGTTTTTT. Translation: CAWRAFYTGELFF.

This clonotype has a count of ten or more. V and J are TRBV13 and TRBJ1-4; D is undetermined. Looked up from germline, CDR1 is PRHDT and CDR2 is FYEKMQ (reference sequence). V was shortened by 5 bases and J by 8 bases, with 9 bases between the two germline ends. The CDR3 is 12 residues long. Written as DNA, the CDR3 is TGTGCCAGCAGCCAGAACCAAGAAAAACTGTTTTTT. Translation: CASSQNQEKLFF.

On this clonotype: Sequence at one end of the junction differs from germline and may be a read error. The chain combines TRBV28 with TRBJ2-7; the D is unclear. The CDR3 spans 14 residues. Germline-derived CDR1 and CDR2 are MDHEN and SYDVKM. The CDR3, as DNA: TGTGCCAGCAGCGGTTCTAACCTTTCCTACAAGCAGTACTTC. This sequence encodes CASSGSNLSYKQYF.